This T cell receptor beta chain was sequenced during a study of Ad26.COV2.S vaccination and SARS-CoV-2 variants (dated by TCRdb to the early 2020s). For context, the study as a whole: TCRbeta repertoire sequencing served as the tool for gauging how specific and how broad the SARS-CoV-2-reactive T cell receptors were following Ad26.COV2.S vaccination. The TCR-sequenced set comprised around 30 samples: around 20 Ad26.COV2.S vaccine recipients, 5 placebo recipients and 8 SARS-CoV-2 convalescent individuals.

The immunoSEQ Assay was used to sequence TCRbeta CDR3 regions. After extraction, genomic DNA underwent amplification by bias-controlled multiplex PCR, followed by high-throughput sequencing. Regarding the original processing steps: To quantify the absolute abundance of every unique TCRbeta CDR3 region, sequences were collapsed and filtered. T cell fraction was estimated by normalizing TCRbeta template counts to usable DNA, which was measured by amplifying reference genes present in all nucleated cells. Repertoire TCRs were annotated as SARS-CoV-2-specific when V gene, CDR3 amino acid sequence and J gene were exactly matched to a known reactive TCR set. MIRA supplied the reference SARS-CoV-2 TCR set, which was filtered for enrichment in COVID-19-positive ImmuneCODE repertoires so that public or cross-reactive TCRs were removed. Using the MIRA antigens, annotated TCRs were further analysed by specific ORF or by position within an ORF. Breadth was defined as annotated unique rearrangements over total unique productive rearrangements; depth was the summed frequency of those rearrangements. TCR breadth was compared between groups using two-sided Wilcoxon rank-sum tests. TCRdb provides this immuneACCESS table in a form limited to in-frame rearrangements. Some clones are lacking; in checked studies, under half of them reflect an unresolved V gene, and why the rest are absent is not known. For V, J and clone size, that table is used; D and trimming come from the DNA. For this sample the table gives over 130,000 clones, of which around 86% were detected only once. The ten largest clones represent approximately 5% of the sample.

V is clipped by 4 bases and J by 4 bases, and the sequence between their germline boundaries is 13 bases long. The CDR3 holds 14 amino acids from the cysteine to the phenylalanine. Of all the DNA, just the CDR3 is kept, 42 bases in frame from base 1. The germline V gene encodes CDR1 MGHDK and CDR2 SYGVNS. In the paper's terms, the time point label means: individuals recovered from natural SARS-CoV-2 infection. Broad study findings and their caveats: After vaccination, spike-specific CD8+ and CD4+ T cell responses were reported to show substantial breadth. The authors noted that the TCR breadth and depth analyses may have underestimated total T cell responses. Comparable non-spike TCR breadth was observed between vaccine and placebo recipients, consistent with only spike being contained in the vaccine. Spike-specific TCR breadth was higher in Ad26.COV2.S recipients than in placebo recipients (P = 0.0014).

This clone has more than one count but fewer than ten. Its antigen is currently not known. The record has no base qualities; no much larger clone is one base away. The receptor was isolated from a human donor who had recovered from COVID-19. The starting material was peripheral blood, obtained after recovery from COVID-19. The chain links TRBV25-1 with TRBJ1-1, and perhaps TRBD1 as D gene, on 5 matching bases. The DNA sequence reads TGTGCCAGCAGTGGGGGGGAGTCGTCCACTGAAGCTTTCTTT. This encodes CASSGGESSTEAFF.